The 16 T cell receptor beta chains listed next were all sequenced from one sample in a study of OX40 agonist ivuxolimab in advanced cancers. Generated by immunoSEQ multiplex PCR, the TCRdb table keeps only in-frame clones and is missing some. The sample holds about 100,000 clones; less than 85% are singletons and the top ten take approximately 5%. The source was CD4+ or CD8+ T cells sorted from blood, collected in a trial of the OX40 agonist ivuxolimab. These receptors originate from an adult with an advanced solid tumor such as melanoma, head and neck, liver or kidney cancer.

The chain links TRBV6-1 to TRBJ2-7; the D gene is possibly TRBD2 (6 bases). The CDR3 has 15 amino acids. Deletions cut 7 bases from V and 3 bases from J, with 19 bases between. The germline gives CDR1 MNHNS, CDR2 SASEGT. The CDR3 sequence: CASTRGGGTIYEQYF. The CDR3 DNA reads as TGTGCCAGCACCCGAGGTGGGGGGACCATCTACGAGCAGTACTTC.

The chain's CDR3 is CASSSGRNLNEQFF. In DNA, the CDR3 is TGTGCCAGCAGCTCCGGGAGGAACCTCAATGAGCAGTTCTTC. V gene TRBV11-3 combines with J gene TRBJ2-1; TRBD2 matches 7 bases. V shed 4 bases and J 6 bases; nucleotides not matched to a gene: 6. The germline V gene has CDR1 SGHNT and CDR2 YENEEA. The CDR3 is 14 residues long.

This sequence joins TRBV7-9 and TRBJ2-4, with a weak D call TRBD1 (6 bases). The CDR3 contains 15 residues. V lost 1 base and J 8 bases, leaving 15 bases between the germline ends. In germline, CDR1 is SEHNR, CDR2 FQNEAQ (reference sequence). The CDR3 nucleotides read TGTGCCAGCAGCTTAGGGGTAGGGGGAATGGACATTCAGTACTTC. It encodes CASSLGVGGMDIQYF.

This chain uses TRBV18 with TRBJ1-2, with D unclear. V shed 3 bases and J shed 5 bases, with 10 bases lying between them. The CDR3 is made up of 13 amino acids. Germline V gene lookup returns CDR1 KGHSH and CDR2 LQKENI. The CDR3 spells CASSPEVRYGYTF. DNA for the CDR3: TGTGCCAGCTCACCTGAGGTTCGTTATGGCTACACCTTC.

The V call is TRBV10-3, the J call TRBJ2-4; D is undetermined. The CDR3 consists of 11 residues. V was clipped by 5 bases and J by 8 bases, with 7 bases between them. Looked up from germline, CDR1 is ENHRY and CDR2 is SYGVKD. This CDR3 is CAISSEDIQYF. The CDR3 coding sequence is TGTGCCATCAGTTCCGAGGACATTCAGTACTTC.

The genes are TRBV2 and TRBJ1-5; D unclear. Germline V gene data show CDR1 as SNHLY and CDR2 as FYNNEI. The CDR3 contains 15 residues. Trimming shortened V by 0 bases and J by 0 bases, and 6 bases separated the two germline ends. CDR3 nucleotides: TGTGCCAGCAGTGAAGCAGGACGTAGCAATCAGCCCCAGCATTTT. Residues: CASSEAGRSNQPQHF.

The V and J genes are TRBV19 and TRBJ2-7; TRBD1 aligns across 8 bases. From germline, CDR1 is LNHDA and CDR2 SQIVND (reference sequence). V lost 0 bases to trimming and J lost 3 bases; unmatched junction nucleotides: 4. The CDR3 has 15 residues. The DNA of the CDR3 is TGTGCCAGTAGTATAGATCTCGGGACAGGCTACGAGCAGTACTTC. The encoded protein is CASSIDLGTGYEQYF.

This chain links TRBV5-4 with TRBJ1-1, with D perhaps TRBD1 (5 bases). CDR3 length: 15 amino acids. V lost 4 bases, J lost 1 base, and 14 bases lay in between. CDR1 and CDR2 from the germline V gene are SGHNT and YYREEE (reference sequence). CDR3 loop: CASSQGGHRNTEAFF. CDR3 DNA: TGTGCCAGCAGCCAAGGAGGACATAGGAACACTGAAGCTTTCTTT.

The chain is built from TRBV12-5 and TRBJ2-7; 9 nucleotides line up with TRBD2. With 2 bases clipped from V and 4 bases from J, the junction kept 6 bases outside the gene matches. The CDR3 is made up of 15 amino acids. CDR1 is LGHNT, CDR2 FRNRAP, per germline. The CDR3 protein is CASGLRGSGSYEQYF. In DNA, the CDR3 is TGTGCTAGTGGTTTGAGAGGTAGCGGGAGTTACGAGCAGTACTTC.

This clone has a single count. CDR3 nucleotide sequence: TGCAGCGTCGGAACAGGGCACGGGGCACCCCTCCACTTT. Translated, it gives CSVGTGHGAPLHF. The V and J genes are TRBV29-1 and TRBJ1-6; D possibly corresponds to TRBD1 (6 bases). V was trimmed by 6 bases and J by 11 bases, leaving 17 bases between them. In germline, CDR1 is SQVTM, CDR2 ANQGSEA. This CDR3 has 13 residues. The full variable domain, in which reference TRBV29-1 and TRBJ1-6 provide the parts outside the CDR3, is SAVISQKPSRDICQRGTSLTIQCQVDSQVTMMFWYRQQPGQSLTLIATANQGSEATYESGFVIDKFPISRPNLTFSTLTVSNMSPEDSSIYLCSVGTGHGAPLHFGNGTRLTVT.

V gene TRBV5-6 combines with J gene TRBJ1-1; 7 nucleotides align to TRBD1. J was trimmed by 0 bases and V by 5 bases; bases with no gene match: 7. The CDR3 has 15 amino acids. Per germline, CDR1 SGHDT and CDR2 YYEEEE. Here the CDR3 reads CASRGQSFMNTEAFF. As DNA, the CDR3 is TGTGCCAGCAGGGGACAGTCCTTTATGAACACTGAAGCTTTCTTT.

There are a few counts of this clone. This chain joins TRBV7-8 and TRBJ2-7; 8 bases fit TRBD2. The CDR3 is 17 residues long. The junction had 16 bases not matched to a gene; V was cut back by 3 bases and J by 6 bases. Per the germline V gene, CDR1 is SGHVS and CDR2 is FQNEAQ. In DNA form, the CDR3 reads TGTGCCAGCAGCTTTCTCCCACCGGGACTAGGAAGGATCGAGCAGTACTTC. Translating it yields CASSFLPPGLGRIEQYF. The variable domain in full, completed from reference TRBV7-8 and TRBJ2-7, reads GAGVSQSPRYKVAKRGQDVALRCDPISGHVSLFWYQQALGQGPEFLTYFQNEAQLDKSGLPSDRFFAERPEGSVSTLKIQRTQQEDSAVYLCASSFLPPGLGRIEQYFGPGTRLTVT.

The V gene is TRBV11-1, the J gene TRBJ2-3; 7 positions match TRBD2. The junction had 8 bases not matched to a gene; V was cut back by 3 bases and J by 2 bases. The germline CDR1 and CDR2 sequences are SGHAT and FQDESV (reference sequence). The CDR3 is 16 residues long. The CDR3 loop is CASSLGDSGLTDTQYF. DNA of the CDR3: TGTGCCAGCAGCTTGGGGGATAGCGGGCTCACAGATACGCAGTATTTT. The full variable domain, its missing parts supplied by reference TRBV11-1 and TRBJ2-3, is EAEVAQSPRYKITEKSQAVAFWCDPISGHATLYWYRQILGQGPELLVQFQDESVVDDSQLPKDRFSAERLKGVDSTLKIQPAELGDSAMYLCASSLGDSGLTDTQYFGPGTRLTVL.

The chain has TRBV18 and TRBJ2-2, with D hard to call. Trimming cost V 3 bases and J 0 bases, with 2 bases left between them. Germline CDR1 is KGHSH and CDR2 is LQKENI. There are 13 residues in the CDR3. The DNA of the CDR3 is TGTGCCAGCTCACCTCCGAACACCGGGGAGCTGTTTTTT. It codes for CASSPPNTGELFF.

The J gene is TRBJ2-3, the V gene TRBV14; TRBD2 matches at 12 bases. V lost 6 bases, J lost 2 bases, and 6 bases stayed unmatched. There are 16 residues in the CDR3. From germline, CDR1 is SGHDN and CDR2 FVKESK. CDR3 DNA: TGTGCCAGCAGTCGAGGACTAGCGGGGACCACAGATACGCAGTATTTT. Amino acids: CASSRGLAGTTDTQYF.

This chain uses TRBV10-1 with TRBJ2-1; D possibly corresponds to TRBD2 (6 bases). The CDR3 runs to 13 residues. The V and J ends lost 5 bases and 6 bases respectively, with 11 bases between them. Germline assignment: CDR1 WNHNN and CDR2 SYGVQD (reference sequence). The DNA of the CDR3 is TGCGCCAGCAGTTGGCAGGGAGGCAATGAGCAGTTCTTC. Its translation is CASSWQGGNEQFF.